This T cell receptor beta chain appears in the sequencing data of a study of shared clonotypes between healthy human individuals. Study context: The plates for each donor numbered three CD4 naive, three CD4 memory, two CD8 naive and one CD8 memory. General observations from the study: The donor pool, a small one, limited the genetic and exposure-history diversity represented.

This CDR3 region has 13 residues. Germline-derived CDR1 and CDR2 are SGHVS and FNYEAQ. The V gene lost 3 bases and the J gene lost 2 bases, with 6 bases spanning the gap. Original handling: Filtering differed since immunoSEQ provided only junctions, with no quality scores. Data came from immunoSEQ multiplex PCR; TCRdb stores just in-frame clones and leaves some out. Clonal size and the V and J genes are those of that table, whereas D and trimming came from the DNA. The table records about 2 million clones, about 95% of them present only once. About this clone: Antigen unknown.

Naive CD8 cells comprised CD45RO-negative, CCR7-positively selected cells, excluding terminally differentiated effector memory CD45RA+ cells. The sequencing sample was made of naive CD8+ T cells sorted from blood. The receptor was isolated from a young man in good health. This chain links TRBV7-6 with TRBJ2-3; D ambiguous. The CDR3 loop is CASSFFNTDTQYF. The CDR3 DNA reads TGTGCCAGCAGCTTTTTTAACACAGATACGCAGTATTTT.